This TCR beta chain was profiled in a study of OX40 agonist ivuxolimab in advanced cancers. Across the study: Three patients showed partial responses: one hepatocellular carcinoma and two cutaneous melanoma cases.

TCRdb keeps only in-frame clones here, not all; method: immunoSEQ multiplex PCR. Among about 78,000 clones listed, around 90% were seen once. Findings of the study overall: Blood T cells, both CD4+ and CD8+, expanded clonally by week 6 at 0.1 to 3.0 mg/kg.

Germline loops: CDR1 MDHEN, CDR2 SYDVKM. The trim removed 3 bases at V and 3 bases at J, leaving 4 bases unmatched. CDR3 length: 15 residues. As concerns this clone: Its antigen is currently unknown.

This receptor was taken from an adult with an advanced solid tumor such as melanoma, head and neck, liver or kidney cancer. Sequenced here: CD4+ or CD8+ T cells sorted from blood, sampled in a trial of the OX40 agonist ivuxolimab. This chain connects TRBV28 to TRBJ2-7; 11 bases fit TRBD1. CDR3 region: CASSFAGTGGYEQYF. For the CDR3, the DNA is TGTGCCAGCAGTTTCGCAGGGACAGGGGGCTACGAGCAGTACTTC.